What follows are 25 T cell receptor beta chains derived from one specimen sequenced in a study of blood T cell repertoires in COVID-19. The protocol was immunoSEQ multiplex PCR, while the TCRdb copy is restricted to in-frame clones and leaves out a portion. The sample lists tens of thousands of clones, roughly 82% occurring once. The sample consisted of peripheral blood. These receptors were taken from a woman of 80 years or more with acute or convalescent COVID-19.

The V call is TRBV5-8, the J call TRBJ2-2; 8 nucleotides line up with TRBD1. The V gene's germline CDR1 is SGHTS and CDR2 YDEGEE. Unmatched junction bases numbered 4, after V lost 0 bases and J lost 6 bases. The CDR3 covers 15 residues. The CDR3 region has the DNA TGTGCCAGCAGCTTGGGAGGGACAGGACCCGGGGAGCTGTTTTTT. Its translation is CASSLGGTGPGELFF.

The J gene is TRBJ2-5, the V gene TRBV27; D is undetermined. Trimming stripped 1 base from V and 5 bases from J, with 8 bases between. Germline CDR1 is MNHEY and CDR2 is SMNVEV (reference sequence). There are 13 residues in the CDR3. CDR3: CASSLLGSETQYF. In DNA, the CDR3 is TGTGCCAGCAGTTTATTGGGTAGCGAGACCCAGTACTTC.

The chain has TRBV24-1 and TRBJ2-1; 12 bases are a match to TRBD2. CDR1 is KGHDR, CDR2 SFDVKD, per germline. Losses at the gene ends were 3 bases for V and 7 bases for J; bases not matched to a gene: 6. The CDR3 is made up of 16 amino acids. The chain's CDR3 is CATSDPSGGERNEQFF. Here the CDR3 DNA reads TGTGCCACCAGTGATCCTAGCGGGGGGGAGAGAAATGAGCAGTTCTTC.

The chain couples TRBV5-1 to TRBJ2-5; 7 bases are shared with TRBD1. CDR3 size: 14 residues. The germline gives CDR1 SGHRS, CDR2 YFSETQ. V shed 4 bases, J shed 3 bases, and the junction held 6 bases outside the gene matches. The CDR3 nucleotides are TGCGCCAGCAGCCCGGGACAGAGGGAAGAGACCCAGTACTTC. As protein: CASSPGQREETQYF.

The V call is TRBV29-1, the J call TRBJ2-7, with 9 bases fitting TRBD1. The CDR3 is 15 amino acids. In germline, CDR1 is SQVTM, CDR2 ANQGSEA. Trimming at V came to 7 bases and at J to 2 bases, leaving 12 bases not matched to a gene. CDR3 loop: CSEFPGTGLTYEQYF. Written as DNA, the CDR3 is TGCAGCGAATTCCCCGGGACAGGGCTTACCTACGAGCAGTACTTC.

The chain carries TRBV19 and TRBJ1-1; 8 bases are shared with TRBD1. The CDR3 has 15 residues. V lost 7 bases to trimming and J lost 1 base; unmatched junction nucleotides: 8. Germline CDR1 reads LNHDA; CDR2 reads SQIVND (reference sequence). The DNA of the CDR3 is TGTGCCAGTATCAAAAGGGGGACAGGGAACACTGAAGCTTTCTTT. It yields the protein CASIKRGTGNTEAFF.

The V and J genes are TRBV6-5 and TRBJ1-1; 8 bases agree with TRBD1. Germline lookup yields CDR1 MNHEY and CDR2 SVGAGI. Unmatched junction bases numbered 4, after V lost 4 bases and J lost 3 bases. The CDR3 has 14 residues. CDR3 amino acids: CASSLTGEYTEAFF. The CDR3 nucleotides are TGTGCCAGCAGTTTGACAGGGGAGTACACTGAAGCTTTCTTT.

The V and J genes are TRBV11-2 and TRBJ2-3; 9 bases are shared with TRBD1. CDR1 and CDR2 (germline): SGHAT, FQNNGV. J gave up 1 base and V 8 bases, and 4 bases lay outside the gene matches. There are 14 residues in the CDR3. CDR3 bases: TGTGCCAGCGGCTGGGACAGGGGCACAGATACGCAGTATTTT. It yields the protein CASGWDRGTDTQYF.

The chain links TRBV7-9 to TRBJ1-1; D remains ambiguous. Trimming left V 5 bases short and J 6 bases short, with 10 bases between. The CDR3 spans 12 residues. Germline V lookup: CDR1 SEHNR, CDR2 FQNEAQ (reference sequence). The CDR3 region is CASSNDIAEAFF. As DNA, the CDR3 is TGTGCCAGCAGCAACGATATAGCTGAAGCTTTCTTT.

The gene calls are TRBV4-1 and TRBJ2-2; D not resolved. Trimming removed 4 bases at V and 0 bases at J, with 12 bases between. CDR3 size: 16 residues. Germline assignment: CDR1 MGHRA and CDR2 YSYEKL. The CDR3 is CASSPDDFANTGELFF. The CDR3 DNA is TGCGCCAGCAGCCCGGATGACTTTGCGAACACCGGGGAGCTGTTTTTT.

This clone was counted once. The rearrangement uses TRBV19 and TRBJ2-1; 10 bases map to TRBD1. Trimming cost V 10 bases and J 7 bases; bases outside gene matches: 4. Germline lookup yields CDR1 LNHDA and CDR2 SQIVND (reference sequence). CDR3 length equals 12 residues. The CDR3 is CATRQGANEQFF. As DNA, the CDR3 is TGTGCCACTCGACAGGGGGCTAATGAGCAGTTCTTC.

Here the CDR3 reads CASSTTGDPNQPQHF. The CDR3 region has the DNA TGCGCCAGCAGCACGACAGGGGATCCTAATCAGCCCCAGCATTTT. The chain recombines TRBV5-1 with TRBJ1-5; 8 bases are a match to TRBD1. Trimming removed 4 bases from V and 4 bases from J; junction bases left unmatched: 7. In germline, CDR1 is SGHRS, CDR2 YFSETQ. The length of the CDR3 is 15 residues.

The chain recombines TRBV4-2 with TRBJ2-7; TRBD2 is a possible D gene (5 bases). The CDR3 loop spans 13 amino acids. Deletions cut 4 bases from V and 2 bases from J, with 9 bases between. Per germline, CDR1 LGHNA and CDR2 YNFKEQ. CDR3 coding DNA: TGTGCCAGCAGCCCCAGACTAACCTACGAGCAGTACTTC. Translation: CASSPRLTYEQYF.

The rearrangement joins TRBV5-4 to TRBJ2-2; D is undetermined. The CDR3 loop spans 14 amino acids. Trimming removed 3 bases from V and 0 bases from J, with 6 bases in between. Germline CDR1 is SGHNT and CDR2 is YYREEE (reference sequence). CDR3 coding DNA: TGTGCCAGCAGCTACATCGCGAACACCGGGGAGCTGTTTTTT. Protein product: CASSYIANTGELFF. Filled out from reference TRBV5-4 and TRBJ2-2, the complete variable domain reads ETGVTQSPTHLIKTRGQQVTLRCSSQSGHNTVSWYQQALGQGPQFIFQYYREEENGRGNFPPRFSGLQFPNYSSELNVNALELDDSALYLCASSYIANTGELFFGEGSRLTVL.

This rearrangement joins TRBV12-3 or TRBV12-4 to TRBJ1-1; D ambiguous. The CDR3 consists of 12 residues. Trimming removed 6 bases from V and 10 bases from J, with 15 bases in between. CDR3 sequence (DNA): TGTGCCAGCAGAGCCCCACTGGGGAGAGCTTTCTTT. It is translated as CASRAPLGRAFF.

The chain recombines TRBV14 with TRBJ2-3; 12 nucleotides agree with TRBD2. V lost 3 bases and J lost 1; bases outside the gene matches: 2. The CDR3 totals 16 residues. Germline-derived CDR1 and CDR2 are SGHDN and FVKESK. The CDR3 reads CASSQRTSGGTDTQYF. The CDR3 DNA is TGTGCCAGCAGCCAGAGGACTAGCGGGGGCACAGATACGCAGTATTTT. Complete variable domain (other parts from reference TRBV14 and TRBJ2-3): EAGVTQFPSHSVIEKGQTVTLRCDPISGHDNLYWYRRVMGKEIKFLLHFVKESKQDESGMPNNRFLAERTGGTYSTLKVQPAELEDSGVYFCASSQRTSGGTDTQYFGPGTRLTVL.

CDR3 region: CASSQRQGTMNTEAFF. In DNA form, the CDR3 reads TGCGCCAGCAGCCAAAGACAGGGGACTATGAACACTGAAGCTTTCTTT. This chain connects TRBV5-1 to TRBJ1-1, with 8 bases identical to TRBD1. The CDR3 loop spans 16 amino acids. V dropped 4 bases and J dropped 0; count of bases not matched to a gene: 8. Germline CDR1 reads SGHRS; CDR2 reads YFSETQ.

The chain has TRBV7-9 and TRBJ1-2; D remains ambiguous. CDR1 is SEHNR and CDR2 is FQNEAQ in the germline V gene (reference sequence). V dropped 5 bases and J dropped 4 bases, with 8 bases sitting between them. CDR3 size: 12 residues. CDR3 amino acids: CASSGGTYGYTF. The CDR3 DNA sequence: TGTGCCAGCAGCGGCGGAACCTATGGCTACACCTTC.

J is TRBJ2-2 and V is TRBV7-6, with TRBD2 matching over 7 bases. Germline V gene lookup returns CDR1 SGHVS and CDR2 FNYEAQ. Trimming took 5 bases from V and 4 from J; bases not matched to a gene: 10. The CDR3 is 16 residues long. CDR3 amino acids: CASSRREFFGTGELFF. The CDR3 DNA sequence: TGTGCCAGCAGCCGGCGGGAGTTCTTCGGCACCGGGGAGCTGTTTTTT.

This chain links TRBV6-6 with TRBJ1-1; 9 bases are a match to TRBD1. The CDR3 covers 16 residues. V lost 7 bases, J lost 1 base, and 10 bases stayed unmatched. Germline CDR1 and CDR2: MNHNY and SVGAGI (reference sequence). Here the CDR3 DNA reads TGTGCCAGCACCCCGGGACAGGGAATCAGGAACACTGAAGCTTTCTTT. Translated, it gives CASTPGQGIRNTEAFF.

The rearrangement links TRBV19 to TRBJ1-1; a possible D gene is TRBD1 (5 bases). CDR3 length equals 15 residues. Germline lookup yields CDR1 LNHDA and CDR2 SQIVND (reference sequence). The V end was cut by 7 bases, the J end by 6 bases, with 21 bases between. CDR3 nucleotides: TGTGCCAGTACCCCAGTTGGGCAGGGATCGGCTGAAGCTTTCTTT. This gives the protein CASTPVGQGSAEAFF.

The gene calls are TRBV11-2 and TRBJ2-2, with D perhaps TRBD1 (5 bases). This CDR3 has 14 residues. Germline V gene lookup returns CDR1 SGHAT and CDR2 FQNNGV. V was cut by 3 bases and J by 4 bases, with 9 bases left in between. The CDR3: CASSFRVGTGELFF. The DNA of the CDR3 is TGTGCCAGCAGCTTCAGGGTGGGCACCGGGGAGCTGTTTTTT. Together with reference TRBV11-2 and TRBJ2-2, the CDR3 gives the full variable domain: EAGVAQSPRYKIIEKRQSVAFWCNPISGHATLYWYQQILGQGPKLLIQFQNNGVVDDSQLPKDRFSAERLKGVDSTLKIQPAKLEDSAVYLCASSFRVGTGELFFGEGSRLTVL.

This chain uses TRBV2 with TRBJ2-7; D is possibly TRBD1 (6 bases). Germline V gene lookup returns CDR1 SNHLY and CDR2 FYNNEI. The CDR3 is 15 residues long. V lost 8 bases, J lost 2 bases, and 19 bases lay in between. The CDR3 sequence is CASSERGTAPYEQYF. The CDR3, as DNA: TGTGCCAGCTCCGAAAGGGGGACCGCTCCCTACGAGCAGTACTTC.

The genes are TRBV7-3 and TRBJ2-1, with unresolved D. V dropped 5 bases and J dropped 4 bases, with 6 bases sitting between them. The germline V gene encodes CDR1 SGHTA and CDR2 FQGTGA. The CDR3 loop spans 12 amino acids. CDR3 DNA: TGTGCCAGCAGCGTTTCGTACAATGAGCAGTTCTTC. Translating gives CASSVSYNEQFF.

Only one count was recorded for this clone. CDR3 coding DNA: TGTGCCAGCCGCTTGACGACAGGCACTAATTCACCCCTCCACTTT. Translation: CASRLTTGTNSPLHF. The rearrangement links TRBV6-5 to TRBJ1-6, with D possibly matching TRBD1 (6 bases). Trimming shortened V by 8 bases and J by 6 bases, and 17 bases separated the two germline ends. Germline V CDR1 and CDR2: MNHEY, SVGAGI. The CDR3 length is 15 residues.